Listed below are T cell receptor beta chains from one sample, sequenced in a study of T cell responses to AZD1222 COVID-19 vaccine. Profiling relied on immunoSEQ multiplex PCR, and the TCRdb table lists in-frame clones only, not all of them. Of roughly 77,000 clones in the sample, more than 90% were seen once. The sequencing here drew on peripheral blood, taken on day 0 of AZD1222 vaccination. The receptors were sampled from an adult in good health. Each CDR3 is given with its conserved first and last residue. The D gene is left open where the match is weak. Not all rows give a size; the values are once, few, many and, for expanded clones, a class.

v_call,j_call,clone_size,d_call,cdr3_nt,cdr3_aa
TRBV6-5,TRBJ1-1,.,.,TGTGCCAGCAGTTACTACGGAGCTGAAGCTTTCTTT,CASSYYGAEAFF
TRBV27,TRBJ1-4,.,.,TGTGCCACCTCCCCCCGGCAGATCATTAATGAAAAACTGTTTTTT,CATSPRQIINEKLFF
TRBV5-1,TRBJ1-4,.,TRBD1,TGCGCCAGCAGCATATCGACAGGGATCGGCGAAAAACTGTTTTTT,CASSISTGIGEKLFF
TRBV9,TRBJ2-1,.,.,TGTGCCAGCAGCGTAGTTTCCTCCTACAATGAGCAGTTCTTC,CASSVVSSYNEQFF
TRBV28,TRBJ2-2,.,.,TGTGCCAGCAAGAGGGGGGGCACCGGGGAGCTGTTTTTT,CASKRGGTGELFF
TRBV3-1/TRBV3-2,TRBJ2-1,.,TRBD2,TGTGCCAGCAGCCAAGAACTCCTACGGACTAGCGGGGGTGACAATGAGCAGTTCTTC,CASSQELLRTSGGDNEQFF
TRBV29-1,TRBJ1-2,.,.,TGCAGCGTTGAGGGCCACTTCTATGGCTACACCTTC,CSVEGHFYGYTF
TRBV6-5,TRBJ1-5,.,.,TGTGCCAGCAGGCCACAGGTAAATCAGCCCCAGCATTTT,CASRPQVNQPQHF
TRBV10-3,TRBJ1-1,.,.,TGTGCCATCAGTAGACAGTGGGGGACTGAAGCTTTCTTT,CAISRQWGTEAFF
TRBV11-2,TRBJ2-6,.,TRBD2,TGTGCCAGCAGCCCCAGGGGCGGGGGGTCTGGGGCCAACGTCCTGACTTTC,CASSPRGGGSGANVLTF
TRBV5-1,TRBJ2-2,.,.,TGCGCCAGCAGGGGGCAGGTGTCCGGGGAGCTGTTTTTT,CASRGQVSGELFF
TRBV10-1,TRBJ2-7,.,.,TGCGCCAGCAGAGGCCGCGAACGGGCCTACGAGCAGTACTTC,CASRGRERAYEQYF
TRBV10-1,TRBJ1-2,.,TRBD1,TGCGCCATCACAGGGACGGGACAGGGCCGGGGCTACACCTTC,CAITGTGQGRGYTF
TRBV19,TRBJ2-7,once,.,TGTGCCAGTAGTATGGGCTCCTACGAGCAGTACTTC,CASSMGSYEQYF
TRBV7-2,TRBJ1-5,.,TRBD1,TGTGCCAGCAGCTTAGCGACAGGGGATAACCGCAATCAGCCCCAGCATTTT,CASSLATGDNRNQPQHF
TRBV4-1,TRBJ2-7,.,TRBD1,TGCGCCAGCAGCCAAGATCGCGGGACAGGGGTTCCCTACGAGCAGTACTTC,CASSQDRGTGVPYEQYF
TRBV7-9,TRBJ1-1,.,.,TGTGCCAGCAGCTTGGGGACGAGGGGGGTGGGAACTGAAGCTTTCTTT,CASSLGTRGVGTEAFF
TRBV13,TRBJ1-2,.,.,TGTGCCAGCAGCTTAGACGGCAGTAATATTCGTGGCTACACCTTC,CASSLDGSNIRGYTF
TRBV28,TRBJ2-7,.,TRBD2,TGTGCCAGCAGTTTAATTAGCGGGGGGGCTGACGAGCAGTACTTC,CASSLISGGADEQYF
TRBV7-2,TRBJ1-1,.,TRBD1,TGTGCCAGCAGCTTAGAGGGGGCGGGAACTGAAGCTTTCTTT,CASSLEGAGTEAFF
TRBV6-5,TRBJ2-5,.,TRBD2,TGTGCCAGCAGTTACGGTACTAAGCGGGGCCAAGAGACCCAGTACTTC,CASSYGTKRGQETQYF
TRBV6-5,TRBJ1-5,.,.,TGTGCCAGCACCACGGACCGAAACAATCAGCCCCAGCATTTT,CASTTDRNNQPQHF
TRBV5-1,TRBJ1-1,.,.,TGCGCCAGCAGCTTCACCCTACAGGCCATGAACACTGAAGCTTTCTTT,CASSFTLQAMNTEAFF
TRBV11-3,TRBJ1-1,.,TRBD1,TGTGCCAGCAGCTCACCGGGACAGAAAAAAGCTTTCTTT,CASSSPGQKKAFF
TRBV7-2,TRBJ2-5,.,TRBD1,TGTGCCAGCAGCCCCGACAGGGAACAAGAGACCCAGTACTTC,CASSPDREQETQYF
TRBV9,TRBJ2-3,.,TRBD2,TGTGCCAGCAGTAGGGGCGGGGGAGGCACAGATACGCAGTATTTT,CASSRGGGGTDTQYF
TRBV28,TRBJ2-7,once,TRBD1,TGTGCCAGCAACACACAGGGGGATCAATACGAGCAGTACTTC,CASNTQGDQYEQYF
TRBV7-8,TRBJ2-1,.,.,TGTGCCAGCAGCTTGACTAGCTCCTACAATGAGCAGTTCTTC,CASSLTSSYNEQFF